This T cell receptor (beta chain) was captured by sequencing in a study of OX40 agonist ivuxolimab in advanced cancers. TCRdb keeps only in-frame clones here, not all; method: immunoSEQ multiplex PCR. The repertoire holds almost 70,000 clones, approximately 90% seen once, with 0.25% to 0.3% in the top ten. With 3 bases clipped from V and 5 bases from J, the junction kept 6 bases outside the gene matches. The CDR3 has 15 amino acids. The germline CDR1 and CDR2 sequences are SGHDT and YYEEEE. The source is an adult with an advanced solid tumor such as melanoma, head and neck, liver or kidney cancer. V and J are TRBV5-6 and TRBJ2-3, with 10 nucleotides matching TRBD1. The source material was CD4+ or CD8+ T cells sorted from blood, sampled in a trial of the OX40 agonist ivuxolimab. The CDR3 nucleotides are TGTGCCAGCAGCTCTGACAGGGGGCTCCTAGATACGCAGTATTTT. It yields the protein CASSSDRGLLDTQYF.